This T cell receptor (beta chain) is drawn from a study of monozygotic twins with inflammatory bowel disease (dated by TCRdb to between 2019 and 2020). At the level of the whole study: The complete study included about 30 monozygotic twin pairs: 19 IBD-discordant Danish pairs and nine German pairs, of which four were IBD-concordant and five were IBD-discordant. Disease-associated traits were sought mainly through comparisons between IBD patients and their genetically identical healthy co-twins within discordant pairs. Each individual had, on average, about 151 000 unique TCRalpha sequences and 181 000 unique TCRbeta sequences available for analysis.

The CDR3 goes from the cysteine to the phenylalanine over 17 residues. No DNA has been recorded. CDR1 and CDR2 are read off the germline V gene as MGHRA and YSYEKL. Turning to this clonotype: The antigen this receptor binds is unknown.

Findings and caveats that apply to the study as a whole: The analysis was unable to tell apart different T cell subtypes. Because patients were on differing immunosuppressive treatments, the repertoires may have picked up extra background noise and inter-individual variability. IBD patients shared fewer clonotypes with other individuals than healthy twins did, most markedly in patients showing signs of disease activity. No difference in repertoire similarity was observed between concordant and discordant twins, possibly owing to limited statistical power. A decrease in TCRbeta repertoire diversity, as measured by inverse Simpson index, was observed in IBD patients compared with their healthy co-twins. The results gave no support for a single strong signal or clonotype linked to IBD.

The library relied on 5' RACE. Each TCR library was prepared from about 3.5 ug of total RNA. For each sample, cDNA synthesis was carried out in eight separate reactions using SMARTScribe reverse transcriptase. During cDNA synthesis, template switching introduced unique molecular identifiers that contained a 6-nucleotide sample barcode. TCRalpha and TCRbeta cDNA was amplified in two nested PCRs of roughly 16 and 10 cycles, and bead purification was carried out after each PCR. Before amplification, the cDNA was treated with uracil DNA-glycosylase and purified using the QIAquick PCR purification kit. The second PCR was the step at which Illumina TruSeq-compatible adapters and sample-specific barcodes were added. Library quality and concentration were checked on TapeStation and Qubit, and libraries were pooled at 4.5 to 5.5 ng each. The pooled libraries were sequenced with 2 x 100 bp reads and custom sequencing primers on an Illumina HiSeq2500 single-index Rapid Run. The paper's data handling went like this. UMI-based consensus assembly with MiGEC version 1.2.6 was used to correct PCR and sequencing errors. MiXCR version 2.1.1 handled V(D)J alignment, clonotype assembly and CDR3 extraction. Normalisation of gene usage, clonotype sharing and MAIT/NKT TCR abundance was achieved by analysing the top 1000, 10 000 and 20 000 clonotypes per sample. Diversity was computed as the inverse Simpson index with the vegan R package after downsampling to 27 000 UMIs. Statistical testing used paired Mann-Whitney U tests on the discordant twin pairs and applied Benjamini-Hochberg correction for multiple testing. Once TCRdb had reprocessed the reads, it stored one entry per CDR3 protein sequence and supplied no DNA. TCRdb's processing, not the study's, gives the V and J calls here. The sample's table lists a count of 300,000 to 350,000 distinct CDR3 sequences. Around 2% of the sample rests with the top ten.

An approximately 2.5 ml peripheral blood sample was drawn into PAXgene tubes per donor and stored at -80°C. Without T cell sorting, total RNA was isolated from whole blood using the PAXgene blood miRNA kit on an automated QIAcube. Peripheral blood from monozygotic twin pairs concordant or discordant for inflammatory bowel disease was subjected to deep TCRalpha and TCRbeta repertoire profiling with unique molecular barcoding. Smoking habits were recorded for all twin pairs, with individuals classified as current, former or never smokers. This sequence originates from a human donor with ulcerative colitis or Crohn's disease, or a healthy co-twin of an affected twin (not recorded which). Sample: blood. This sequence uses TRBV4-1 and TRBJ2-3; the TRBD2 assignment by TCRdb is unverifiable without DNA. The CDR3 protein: CASSLGTSGGFSDTQYF.